This T cell receptor (beta chain) was captured in a study of T cells after yellow fever vaccination. This clonotype is medium-sized within its sample. TCRdb fed the 5' RACE reads into MiXCR, producing one record per CDR3 protein. This sample has some 4,500 distinct CDR3 sequences; over 3% occur once, and the top ten carry around 64%. Regarding the study as a whole: Almost no vaccine-responding clonotypes were detectable in day 0 sorted memory subsets.

Germline lookup yields CDR1 SGHRS and CDR2 YFSETQ. The CDR3 runs 14 residues. The germline V and J ends were trimmed by 5 bases and 9 bases, with 21 bases remaining between them. Specimen: PBMCs, either bulk or a sorted T-cell subset (CD4+, CD8+, memory, or dextramer-sorted; not recorded which), collected 15 days after the yellow fever booster vaccination. J is TRBJ2-7 and V is TRBV5-1; possible D gene TRBD2, 6 bases. This clonotype was sampled from a man aged 25-45 years who received the YFV17D yellow fever vaccine. CDR3 bases: TGCGCCAGCAGTTCAACTAGCCTGGACTCACGGCAGTACTTC. As protein: CASSSTSLDSRQYF.